Detailed here is one T cell receptor (beta chain). The data stem from a study of blood T cells in healthy people across ages. Primed by a sample-barcoded 5' primer and a J-beta primer mix, a second PCR proceeded for roughly 7 to 11 cycles. TCRdb re-analysed the 5' RACE reads in MiXCR, keeping a single row per CDR3 protein. The data show approximately 670,000 distinct CDR3 sequences, with approximately 40% seen just once and 25% to 30% held by the top ten. Germline CDR1 reads SNHLY; CDR2 reads FYNNEI. V was clipped by 5 bases and J by 2 bases, with 14 bases between them. The CDR3 loop spans 15 amino acids.

V and J are TRBV2 and TRBJ2-3; D unresolved. The sample was blood. The sequence was obtained from an elderly man in good health. The CDR3 protein is CASSPQARTTDTQYF. Written as DNA, the CDR3 is TGTGCCAGCAGTCCTCAGGCGCGAACCACAGATACGCAGTATTTT.